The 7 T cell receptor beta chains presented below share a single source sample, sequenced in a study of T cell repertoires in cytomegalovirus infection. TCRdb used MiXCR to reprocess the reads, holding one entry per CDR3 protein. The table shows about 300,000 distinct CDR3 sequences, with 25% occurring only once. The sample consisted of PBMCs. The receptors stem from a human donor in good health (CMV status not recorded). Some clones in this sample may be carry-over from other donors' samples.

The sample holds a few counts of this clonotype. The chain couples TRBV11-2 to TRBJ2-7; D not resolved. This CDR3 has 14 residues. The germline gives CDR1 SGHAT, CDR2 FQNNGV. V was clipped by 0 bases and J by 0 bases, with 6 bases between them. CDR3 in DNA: TGTGCCAGCAGCTTAGATCTCAGCTCCTACGAGCAGTACTTC. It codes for CASSLDLSSYEQYF.

The CDR3 region is CASSFNSGKSQYF. The CDR3 DNA follows: TGTGCCAGCAGCTTTAATAGCGGCAAGTCGCAGTATTTT. This chain links TRBV7-2 with TRBJ2-3, with D maybe TRBD2 (6 bases). This CDR3 comprises 13 residues. V dropped 3 bases and J dropped 10 bases, with 14 bases sitting between them. Germline values: CDR1 SGHTA, CDR2 FQGNSA.

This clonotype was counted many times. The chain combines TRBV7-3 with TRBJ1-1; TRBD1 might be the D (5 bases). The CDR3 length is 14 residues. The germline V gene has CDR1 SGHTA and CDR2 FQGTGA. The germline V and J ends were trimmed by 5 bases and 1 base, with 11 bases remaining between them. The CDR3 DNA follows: TGTGCCAGCAGCCCTTGGCAGGGGAACACTGAAGCTTTCTTT. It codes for CASSPWQGNTEAFF. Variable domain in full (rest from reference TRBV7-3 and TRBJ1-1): GAGVSQTPSNKVTEKGKYVELRCDPISGHTALYWYRQSLGQGPEFLIYFQGTGAADDSGLPNDRFFAVRPEGSVSTLKIQRTERGDSAVYLCASSPWQGNTEAFFGQGTRLTVV.

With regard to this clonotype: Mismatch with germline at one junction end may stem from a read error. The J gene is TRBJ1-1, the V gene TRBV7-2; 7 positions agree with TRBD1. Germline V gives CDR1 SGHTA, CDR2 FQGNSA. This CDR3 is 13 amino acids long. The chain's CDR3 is CVSSPTGWGEAFF. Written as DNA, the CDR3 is TGTGTCAGCAGTCCGACAGGGTGGGGGGAAGCTTTCTTT.

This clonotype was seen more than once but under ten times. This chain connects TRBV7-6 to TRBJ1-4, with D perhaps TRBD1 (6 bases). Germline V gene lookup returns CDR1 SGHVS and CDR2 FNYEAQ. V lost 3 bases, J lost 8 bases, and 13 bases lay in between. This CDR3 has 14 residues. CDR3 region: CASSLKGGREKLFF. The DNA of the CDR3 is TGTGCCAGCAGCTTGAAGGGGGGGCGGGAAAAACTGTTTTTT.

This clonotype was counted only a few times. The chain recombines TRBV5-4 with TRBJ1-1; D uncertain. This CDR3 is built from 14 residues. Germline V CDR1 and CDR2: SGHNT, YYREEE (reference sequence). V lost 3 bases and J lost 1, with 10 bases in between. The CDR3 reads CASSSTFTNTEAFF. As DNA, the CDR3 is TGTGCCAGCAGCTCCACCTTTACGAACACTGAAGCTTTCTTT.

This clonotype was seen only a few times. The DNA of the CDR3 is TGCGCCAGCAGCCAAGAGCCCCCCTCAGCCAAAAACATTCAGTACTTC. It yields the protein CASSQEPPSAKNIQYF. The chain joins TRBV4-1 to TRBJ2-4; D unresolved. Germline V gene lookup returns CDR1 MGHRA and CDR2 YSYEKL. CDR3 length equals 16 residues. V dropped 0 bases and J dropped 0 bases, with 9 bases sitting between them.